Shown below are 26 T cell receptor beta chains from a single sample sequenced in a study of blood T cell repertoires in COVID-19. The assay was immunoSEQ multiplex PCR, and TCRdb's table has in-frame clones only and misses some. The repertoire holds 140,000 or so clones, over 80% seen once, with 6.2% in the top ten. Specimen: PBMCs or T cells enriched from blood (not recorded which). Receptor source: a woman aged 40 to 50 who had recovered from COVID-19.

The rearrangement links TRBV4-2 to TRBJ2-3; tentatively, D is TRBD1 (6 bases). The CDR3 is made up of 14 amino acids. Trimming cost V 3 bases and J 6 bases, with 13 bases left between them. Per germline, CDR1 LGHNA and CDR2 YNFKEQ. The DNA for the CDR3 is TGTGCCAGCAGCCAGTCTGAGGGGGACGATACGCAGTATTTT. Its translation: CASSQSEGDDTQYF.

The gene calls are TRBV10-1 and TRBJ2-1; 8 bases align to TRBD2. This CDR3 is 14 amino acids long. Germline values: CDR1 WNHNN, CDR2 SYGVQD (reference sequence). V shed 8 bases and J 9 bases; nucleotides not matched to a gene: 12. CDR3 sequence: CASRSAGGSGEQFF. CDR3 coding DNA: TGCGCCAGCCGCAGCGCGGGGGGATCGGGTGAGCAGTTCTTC.

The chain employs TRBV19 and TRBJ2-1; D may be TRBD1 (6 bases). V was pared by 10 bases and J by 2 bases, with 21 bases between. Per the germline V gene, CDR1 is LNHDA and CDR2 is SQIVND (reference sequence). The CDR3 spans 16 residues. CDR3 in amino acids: CATGDKTAGPYNEQFF. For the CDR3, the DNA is TGTGCCACCGGGGACAAGACGGCCGGCCCCTACAATGAGCAGTTCTTC. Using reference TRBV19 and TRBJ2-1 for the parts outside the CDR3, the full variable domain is DGGITQSPKYLFRKEGQNVTLSCEQNLNHDAMYWYRQDPGQGLRLIYYSQIVNDFQKGDIAEGYSVSREKKESFPLTVTSAQKNPTAFYLCATGDKTAGPYNEQFFGPGTRLTVL.

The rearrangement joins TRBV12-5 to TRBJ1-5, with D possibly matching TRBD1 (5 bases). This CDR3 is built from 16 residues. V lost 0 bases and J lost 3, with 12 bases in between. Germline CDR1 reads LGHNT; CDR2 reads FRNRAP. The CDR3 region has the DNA TGTGCTAGTGGTTTGGTACTTGGAGGGGTCAATCAGCCCCAGCATTTT. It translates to CASGLVLGGVNQPQHF.

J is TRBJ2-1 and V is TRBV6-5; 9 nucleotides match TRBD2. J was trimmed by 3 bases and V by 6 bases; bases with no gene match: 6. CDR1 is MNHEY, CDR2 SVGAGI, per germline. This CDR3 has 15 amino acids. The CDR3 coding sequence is TGTGCCAGCAGGGCGGGAGGGGGCAACTACAATGAGCAGTTCTTC. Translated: CASRAGGGNYNEQFF.

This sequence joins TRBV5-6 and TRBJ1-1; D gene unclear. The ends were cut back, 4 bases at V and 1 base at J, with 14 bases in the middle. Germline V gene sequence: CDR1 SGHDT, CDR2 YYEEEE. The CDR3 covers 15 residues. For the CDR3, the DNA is TGTGCCAGCAGCCAGGCCCCTCGTCCGAACACTGAAGCTTTCTTT. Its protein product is CASSQAPRPNTEAFF.

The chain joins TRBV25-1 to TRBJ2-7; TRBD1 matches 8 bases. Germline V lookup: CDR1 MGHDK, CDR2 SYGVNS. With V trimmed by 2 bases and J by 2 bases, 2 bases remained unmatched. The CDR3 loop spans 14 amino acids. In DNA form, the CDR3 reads TGTGCCAGCAGTGAAGGGGGACAGGCCTACGAGCAGTACTTC. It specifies CASSEGGQAYEQYF.

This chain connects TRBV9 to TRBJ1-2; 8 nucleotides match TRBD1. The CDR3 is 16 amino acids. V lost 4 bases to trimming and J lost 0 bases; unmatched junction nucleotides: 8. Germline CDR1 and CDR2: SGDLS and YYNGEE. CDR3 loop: CASSPWGTGTNYGYTF. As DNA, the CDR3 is TGTGCCAGCAGCCCCTGGGGGACAGGCACTAACTATGGCTACACCTTC.

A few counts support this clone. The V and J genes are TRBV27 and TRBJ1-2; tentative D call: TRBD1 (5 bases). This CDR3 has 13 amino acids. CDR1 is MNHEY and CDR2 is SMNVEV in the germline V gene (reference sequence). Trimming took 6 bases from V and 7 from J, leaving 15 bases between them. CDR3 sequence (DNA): TGTGCCAGCAGCACCATAGGGGTCCGTGGCTACACCTTC. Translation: CASSTIGVRGYTF.

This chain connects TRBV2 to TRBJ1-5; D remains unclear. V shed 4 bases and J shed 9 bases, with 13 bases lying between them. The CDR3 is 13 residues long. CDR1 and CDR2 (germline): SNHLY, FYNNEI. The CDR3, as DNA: TGTGCCAGCAGTGGTGGAGGGCGGATGCCCCAGCATTTT. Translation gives CASSGGGRMPQHF. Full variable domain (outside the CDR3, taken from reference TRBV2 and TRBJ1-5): EPEVTQTPSHQVTQMGQEVILRCVPISNHLYFYWYRQILGQKVEFLVSFYNNEISEKSEIFDDQFSVERPDGSNFTLKIRSTKLEDSAMYFCASSGGGRMPQHFGDGTRLSIL.

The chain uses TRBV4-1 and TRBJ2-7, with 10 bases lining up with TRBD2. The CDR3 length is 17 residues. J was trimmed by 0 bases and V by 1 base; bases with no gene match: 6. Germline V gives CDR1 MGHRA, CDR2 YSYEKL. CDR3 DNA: TGCGCCAGCAGCCAAGCTAGCGGGAGCTTGAGCTCCTACGAGCAGTACTTC. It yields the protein CASSQASGSLSSYEQYF.

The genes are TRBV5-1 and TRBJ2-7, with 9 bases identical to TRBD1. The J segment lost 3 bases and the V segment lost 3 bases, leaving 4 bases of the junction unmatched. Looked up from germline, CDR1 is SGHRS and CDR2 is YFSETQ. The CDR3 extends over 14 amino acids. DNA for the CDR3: TGCGCCAGCAGCTGGGACAGGGACCTCTACGAGCAGTACTTC. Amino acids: CASSWDRDLYEQYF.

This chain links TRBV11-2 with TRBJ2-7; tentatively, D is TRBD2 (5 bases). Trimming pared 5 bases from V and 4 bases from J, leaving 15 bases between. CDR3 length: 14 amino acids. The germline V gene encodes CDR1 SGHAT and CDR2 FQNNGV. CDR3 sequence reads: CASSPTSSGYEQYF. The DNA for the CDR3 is TGTGCCAGCAGCCCCACATCGTCGGGATACGAGCAGTACTTC.

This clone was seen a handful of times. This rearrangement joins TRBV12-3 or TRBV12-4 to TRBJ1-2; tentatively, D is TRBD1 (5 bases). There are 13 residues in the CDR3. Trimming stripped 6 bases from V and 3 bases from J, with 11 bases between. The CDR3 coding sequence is TGTGCCAGCAGAGACACAGGATACTATGGCTACACCTTC. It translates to CASRDTGYYGYTF.

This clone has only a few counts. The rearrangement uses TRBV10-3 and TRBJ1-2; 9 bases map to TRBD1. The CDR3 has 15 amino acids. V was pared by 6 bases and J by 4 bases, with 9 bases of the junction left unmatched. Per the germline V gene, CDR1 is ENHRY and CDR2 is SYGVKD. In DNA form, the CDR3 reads TGTGCCATCAGCCGGGACAGGGTTTTGAGCTATGGCTACACCTTC. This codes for CAISRDRVLSYGYTF.

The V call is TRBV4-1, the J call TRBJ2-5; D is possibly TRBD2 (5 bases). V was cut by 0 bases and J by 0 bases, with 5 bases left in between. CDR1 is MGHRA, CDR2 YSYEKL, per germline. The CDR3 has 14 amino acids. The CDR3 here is CASSQDGDQETQYF. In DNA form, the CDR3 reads TGCGCCAGCAGCCAAGACGGGGACCAAGAGACCCAGTACTTC.

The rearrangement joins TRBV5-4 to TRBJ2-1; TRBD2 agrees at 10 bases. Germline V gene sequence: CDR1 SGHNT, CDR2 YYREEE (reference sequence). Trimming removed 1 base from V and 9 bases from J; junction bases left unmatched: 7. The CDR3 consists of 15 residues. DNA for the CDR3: TGTGCCAGCAGCTTGTGGGGGACTAGCGTTAGTGAGCAGTTCTTC. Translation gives CASSLWGTSVSEQFF.

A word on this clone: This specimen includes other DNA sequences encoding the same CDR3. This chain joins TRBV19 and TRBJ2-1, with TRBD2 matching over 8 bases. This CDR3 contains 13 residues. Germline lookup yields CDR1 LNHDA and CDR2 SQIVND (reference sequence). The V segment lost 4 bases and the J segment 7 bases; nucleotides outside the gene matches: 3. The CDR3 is CASSSGGYNEQFF. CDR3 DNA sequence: TGTGCCAGTAGTAGCGGGGGGTATAATGAGCAGTTCTTC.

Here the CDR3 DNA reads TGTGCCAGCAGCAAATGGGGGGACTCCAGACGCACAGATACGCAGTATTTT. Amino acids: CASSKWGDSRRTDTQYF. The chain employs TRBV21-1 and TRBJ2-3; no DNA check was done on the table's D call, TRBD2. TRBV21-1 is annotated as a pseudogene. This CDR3 has 17 amino acids.

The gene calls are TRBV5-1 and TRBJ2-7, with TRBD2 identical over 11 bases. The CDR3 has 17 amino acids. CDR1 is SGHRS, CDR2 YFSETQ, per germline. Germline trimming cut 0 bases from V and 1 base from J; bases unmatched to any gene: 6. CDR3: CASSLVLAGGTSYEQYF. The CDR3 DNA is TGCGCCAGCAGCTTGGTATTAGCGGGAGGGACGTCCTACGAGCAGTACTTC.

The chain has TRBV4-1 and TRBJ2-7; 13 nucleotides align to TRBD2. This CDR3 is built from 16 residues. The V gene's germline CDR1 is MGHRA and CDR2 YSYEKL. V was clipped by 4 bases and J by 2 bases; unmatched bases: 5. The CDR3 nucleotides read TGCGCCAGCAGCCCGGGTGGACTAGCGGGGGCCTACGAGCAGTACTTC. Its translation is CASSPGGLAGAYEQYF.

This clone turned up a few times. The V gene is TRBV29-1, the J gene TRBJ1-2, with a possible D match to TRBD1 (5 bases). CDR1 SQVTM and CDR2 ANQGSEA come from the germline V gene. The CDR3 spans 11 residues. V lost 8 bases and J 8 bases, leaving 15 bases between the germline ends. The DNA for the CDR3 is TGCAGCACCCGGGGGGGTAGCGGCTACACCTTC. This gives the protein CSTRGGSGYTF.

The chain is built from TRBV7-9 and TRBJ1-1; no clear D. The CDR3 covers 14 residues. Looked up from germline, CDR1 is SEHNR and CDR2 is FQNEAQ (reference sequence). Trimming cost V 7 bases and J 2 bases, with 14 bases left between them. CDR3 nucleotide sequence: TGTGCCAGCATGGTCGAGACACCAAACACTGAAGCTTTCTTT. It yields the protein CASMVETPNTEAFF.

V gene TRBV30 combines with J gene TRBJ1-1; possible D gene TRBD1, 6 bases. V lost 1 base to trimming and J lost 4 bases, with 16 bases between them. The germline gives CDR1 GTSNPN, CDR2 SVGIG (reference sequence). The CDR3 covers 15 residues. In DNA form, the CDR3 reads TGTGCCTGGAGTGGGCCCCGGGCAGGGGTCACTGAAGCTTTCTTT. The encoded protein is CAWSGPRAGVTEAFF.

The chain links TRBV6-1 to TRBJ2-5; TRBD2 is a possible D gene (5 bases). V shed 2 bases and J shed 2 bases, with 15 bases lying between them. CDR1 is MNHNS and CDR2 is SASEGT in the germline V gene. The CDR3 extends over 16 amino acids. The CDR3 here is CASSEFKSGIQETQYF. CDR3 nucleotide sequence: TGTGCCAGCAGTGAATTTAAAAGCGGAATTCAAGAGACCCAGTACTTC.

CDR3 region: CASSVVPKGGRFGNRYEQYF. As DNA, the CDR3 is TGTGCCAGCAGCGTAGTTCCTAAGGGCGGGAGATTTGGTAATCGCTACGAGCAGTACTTC. This chain joins TRBV9 and TRBJ2-7; the match to TRBD2 covers 7 bases. Trimming took 0 bases from V and 3 from J; bases not matched to a gene: 21. The CDR3 consists of 20 residues. Germline assignment: CDR1 SGDLS and CDR2 YYNGEE.